These 14 T cell receptor beta chains share one sample of origin, sequenced in a study of CD8+ T cells in alopecia areata. RNA extraction and reverse transcription yielded cDNA as sequencing template. Here immunoSEQ multiplex PCR was the method, and the copy in TCRdb shows in-frame clones only, minus some. The sample records some 95,000 clones, around 44% being singletons. Treatment described: oral pan-JAK inhibitor, 5-10 mg twice daily. The material sequenced was CD8+ T cells sorted from blood, taken at week 24, from a patient treated with tofacitinib. The receptors here all came from a human donor with alopecia areata.

This clone was seen a few times. The sample has other DNA sequences that encode this CDR3 too. The V call is TRBV29-1, the J call TRBJ2-6; D is unclear. The CDR3 spans 13 residues. V lost 4 bases and J 0 bases, leaving 4 bases between the germline ends. Germline CDR1 is SQVTM and CDR2 is ANQGSEA. The CDR3, as DNA: TGCAGCGTTGCAAGCTCTGGGGCCAACGTCCTGACTTTC. Translation: CSVASSGANVLTF.

The genes are TRBV4-2 and TRBJ2-7, with 10 bases matching TRBD1. Trimming took 1 base from V and 4 from J; bases not matched to a gene: 7. Germline V gene lookup returns CDR1 LGHNA and CDR2 YNFKEQ. This CDR3 contains 16 residues. The CDR3 spells CASSQVLGTGAYEQYF. The CDR3 DNA follows: TGTGCCAGCAGCCAAGTTCTCGGGACAGGGGCATACGAGCAGTACTTC.

Here the CDR3 reads CAWSGTRTGVWEQYF. The CDR3 DNA reads as TGTGCCTGGAGTGGGACCCGGACAGGGGTGTGGGAGCAGTACTTC. The chain has TRBV30 and TRBJ2-7, with TRBD1 matching 9 bases. The CDR3 totals 15 residues. J was trimmed by 7 bases and V by 1 base; bases with no gene match: 11. The germline V gene has CDR1 GTSNPN and CDR2 SVGIG (reference sequence).

The V and J genes are TRBV13 and TRBJ2-5; D unclear. Trimming shortened V by 2 bases and J by 4 bases, and 2 bases separated the two germline ends. The CDR3 runs to 11 residues. Germline values: CDR1 PRHDT, CDR2 FYEKMQ (reference sequence). The CDR3 sequence is CASSLRETQYF. The CDR3 DNA follows: TGTGCCAGCAGCTTAAGAGAGACCCAGTACTTC.

The V call is TRBV29-1, the J call TRBJ2-7; TRBD2 is a possible D gene (6 bases). The germline V gene encodes CDR1 SQVTM and CDR2 ANQGSEA. The CDR3 contains 12 residues. V was clipped by 6 bases and J by 4 bases, with 13 bases between them. This chain's CDR3 is CSVGDFQYEQYF. In nucleotides, the CDR3 is TGCAGCGTGGGGGACTTTCAGTACGAGCAGTACTTC.

The chain uses TRBV10-3 and TRBJ1-1; possible D gene TRBD1, 6 bases. This CDR3 region has 11 residues. Germline values: CDR1 ENHRY, CDR2 SYGVKD. V dropped 9 bases and J dropped 4 bases, with 9 bases sitting between them. The CDR3: CAIKGGTEAFF. CDR3 nucleotide sequence: TGTGCCATTAAGGGGGGCACTGAAGCTTTCTTT.

The V and J genes are TRBV6-1 and TRBJ2-2, with 12 bases lining up with TRBD2. Per germline, CDR1 MNHNS and CDR2 SASEGT. The V segment lost 4 bases and the J segment 3 bases; nucleotides outside the gene matches: 3. This CDR3 comprises 16 residues. CDR3: CASSGLAGVDTGELFF. The CDR3, as DNA: TGTGCCAGCAGTGGACTAGCGGGAGTGGACACCGGGGAGCTGTTTTTT.

The J gene is TRBJ2-7, the V gene TRBV27, with 8 bases lining up with TRBD1. With V trimmed by 2 bases and J by 0 bases, 6 bases remained unmatched. Germline values: CDR1 MNHEY, CDR2 SMNVEV (reference sequence). The CDR3 is 16 amino acids. DNA for the CDR3: TGTGCCAGCAGTTTAGGACAGGGAAGGTCCTCCTACGAGCAGTACTTC. It encodes CASSLGQGRSSYEQYF.

In this sample, this clone turned up a few times. The V call is TRBV29-1, the J call TRBJ1-1; D unclear. This CDR3 has 12 residues. V lost 5 bases, J lost 0 bases, and 7 bases lay in between. CDR1 and CDR2 from the germline V gene are SQVTM and ANQGSEA. Written as DNA, the CDR3 is TGCAGCGTTTTGACTGTGAACACTGAAGCTTTCTTT. Translating gives CSVLTVNTEAFF.

The chain uses TRBV5-4 and TRBJ1-1; maybe TRBD1 (6 bases). The V end lost 2 bases, the J end lost 5 bases, and 13 bases lay between the germline ends. The CDR3 is made up of 14 amino acids. Germline assignment: CDR1 SGHNT and CDR2 YYREEE (reference sequence). CDR3 DNA: TGTGCCAGCAGCTTTATTTCAGGGGATACTGAAGCTTTCTTT. This translates into CASSFISGDTEAFF.

This clone was observed a single time. The gene calls are TRBV19 and TRBJ2-1; the match to TRBD2 covers 11 bases. The CDR3 loop spans 14 amino acids. V lost 7 bases, J lost 8 bases, and 7 bases stayed unmatched. Germline V gene lookup returns CDR1 LNHDA and CDR2 SQIVND (reference sequence). For the CDR3, the DNA is TGTGCCAGTACATATAGCGGGAGGGCCGATGAGCAGTTCTTC. Translated, it gives CASTYSGRADEQFF.

This clone came up a few times. This chain links TRBV12-5 with TRBJ2-7; D possibly corresponds to TRBD2 (5 bases). Trimming pared 7 bases from V and 5 bases from J, leaving 15 bases between. This CDR3 has 13 amino acids. From germline, CDR1 is LGHNT and CDR2 FRNRAP. CDR3 amino acids: CASAAELIDEQYF. CDR3 nucleotides: TGTGCTAGTGCAGCGGAGCTCATAGACGAGCAGTACTTC.

The rearrangement links TRBV7-9 to TRBJ1-2, with D possibly being TRBD1 (6 bases). Deletions cut 0 bases from V and 4 bases from J, with 9 bases between. Germline V lookup: CDR1 SEHNR, CDR2 FQNEAQ (reference sequence). The CDR3 is made up of 14 amino acids. The CDR3 region has the DNA TGTGCCAGCAGCTTAGCGTCGGACAGCTATGGCTACACCTTC. Translation: CASSLASDSYGYTF. The variable domain in full, with the rest retrieved from reference TRBV7-9 and TRBJ1-2, is DTGVSQNPRHKITKRGQNVTFRCDPISEHNRLYWYRQTLGQGPEFLTYFQNEAQLEKSRLLSDRFSAERPKGSFSTLEIQRTEQGDSAMYLCASSLASDSYGYTFGSGTRLTVV.

The CDR3 loop is CASSADTEEVYF. The CDR3, as DNA: TGTGCCAGCTCCGCCGATACAGAGGAGGTGTACTTC. The V gene is TRBV18, the J gene TRBJ2-7; a weak D match, TRBD2 (5 bases). V was trimmed by 6 bases and J by 12 bases, leaving 18 bases between them. This CDR3 comprises 12 residues. The germline V gene encodes CDR1 KGHSH and CDR2 LQKENI.